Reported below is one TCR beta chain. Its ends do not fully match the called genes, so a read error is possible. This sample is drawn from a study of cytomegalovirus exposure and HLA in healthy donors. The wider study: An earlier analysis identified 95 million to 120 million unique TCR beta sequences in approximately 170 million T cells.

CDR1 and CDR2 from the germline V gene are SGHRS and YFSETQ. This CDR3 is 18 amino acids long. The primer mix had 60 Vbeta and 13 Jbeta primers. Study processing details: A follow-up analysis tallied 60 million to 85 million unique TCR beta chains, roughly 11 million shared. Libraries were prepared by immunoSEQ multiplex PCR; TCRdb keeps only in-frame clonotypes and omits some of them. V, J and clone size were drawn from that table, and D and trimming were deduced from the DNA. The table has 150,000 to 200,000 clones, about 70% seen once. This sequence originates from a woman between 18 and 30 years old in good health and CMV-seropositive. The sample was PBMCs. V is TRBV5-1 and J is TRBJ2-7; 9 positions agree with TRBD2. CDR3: CAGSLFGGRAGNSYEQYF. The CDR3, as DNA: TGCGCCGGCAGCTTGTTTGGCGGGAGGGCCGGGAACTCCTACGAGCAGTACTTC.